The 14 T cell receptor beta chains below come from one sample, sequenced in a study of blood T cell repertoires in COVID-19. Produced via immunoSEQ multiplex PCR; TCRdb's table is partial and in-frame only. The sample records 150,000 to 200,000 clones, roughly 85% being singletons. Sequenced material: peripheral blood. The source is a man in his sixties with active or convalescent COVID-19.

This chain connects TRBV4-2 to TRBJ2-7, with TRBD2 matching over 9 bases. The CDR3 totals 14 residues. Germline V gene lookup returns CDR1 LGHNA and CDR2 YNFKEQ. With V trimmed by 4 bases and J by 1 base, 2 bases remained unmatched. The CDR3 here is CASSLTSGSYEQYF. CDR3 coding DNA: TGTGCCAGCAGCCTAACTAGCGGGTCCTACGAGCAGTACTTC.

V and J are TRBV7-6 and TRBJ2-7; 8 nucleotides match TRBD2. This CDR3 has 17 residues. Germline loops: CDR1 SGHVS, CDR2 FNYEAQ. The junction had 12 bases not matched to a gene; V was cut back by 5 bases and J by 0 bases. As DNA, the CDR3 is TGTGCCAGCAGCCCTGGGATAGCGGGGCCCCGCTCCTACGAGCAGTACTTC. Protein product: CASSPGIAGPRSYEQYF.

The V gene is TRBV15, the J gene TRBJ1-2, with 12 positions matching TRBD1. This CDR3 comprises 16 residues. Germline CDR1 and CDR2: LNHNV and YYDKDF (reference sequence). Germline trimming cut 1 base from V and 6 bases from J; bases unmatched to any gene: 6. The CDR3 sequence is CATSRGGQGARDGYTF. CDR3 coding DNA: TGTGCCACCAGCAGAGGGGGACAGGGGGCAAGGGATGGCTACACCTTC.

The J gene is TRBJ2-1, the V gene TRBV5-4, with D perhaps TRBD1 (6 bases). Germline lookup yields CDR1 SGHNT and CDR2 YYREEE (reference sequence). Between the trimmed V and J ends, which lost 4 bases and 1 base, there was a span of 15 bases. The CDR3 runs 16 residues. The CDR3 bases are TGTGCCAGCAGCCGGACAGTCTCATATTCCTACAATGAGCAGTTCTTC. It codes for CASSRTVSYSYNEQFF.

This clone was found a few times. The rearrangement links TRBV7-3 to TRBJ2-7; D possibly corresponds to TRBD2 (6 bases). V shed 6 bases and J shed 5 bases, with 14 bases lying between them. The CDR3 runs to 13 residues. Germline-derived CDR1 and CDR2 are SGHTA and FQGTGA. The CDR3 here is CASRTSGEDEQYF. The CDR3 DNA reads TGTGCCAGCAGGACCTCCGGGGAGGACGAGCAGTACTTC.

CDR3 coding DNA: TGTGCCAGTAGTCCTCGGACAGGGGATGGCTACACCTTC. Translated, it gives CASSPRTGDGYTF. This chain links TRBV19 with TRBJ1-2; TRBD1 aligns across 9 bases. This CDR3 is 13 amino acids long. Trimming at V came to 5 bases and at J to 6 bases, leaving 4 bases not matched to a gene. Germline CDR1 reads LNHDA; CDR2 reads SQIVND (reference sequence). The entire variable domain, with the rest obtained from reference TRBV19 and TRBJ1-2, is as follows: DGGITQSPKYLFRKEGQNVTLSCEQNLNHDAMYWYRQDPGQGLRLIYYSQIVNDFQKGDIAEGYSVSREKKESFPLTVTSAQKNPTAFYLCASSPRTGDGYTFGSGTRLTVV.

This clone was observed once. The chain employs TRBV19 and TRBJ1-2; D gene unclear. Trimming pared 1 base from V and 4 bases from J, leaving 10 bases between. Germline V gene sequence: CDR1 LNHDA, CDR2 SQIVND (reference sequence). The CDR3 runs to 14 residues. The CDR3 loop reads CASSIGGSTYGYTF. The CDR3 nucleotides read TGTGCCAGTAGTATAGGCGGGAGTACCTATGGCTACACCTTC.

This chain connects TRBV18 to TRBJ2-7; D remains ambiguous. CDR3 size: 13 residues. V was trimmed by 3 bases and J by 0 bases, leaving 6 bases between them. CDR1 is KGHSH and CDR2 is LQKENI in the germline V gene. The CDR3, as DNA: TGTGCCAGCTCACCCGGTATCTCCTACGAGCAGTACTTC. This translates into CASSPGISYEQYF. The full variable domain, completed using reference TRBV18 and TRBJ2-7, is NAGVMQNPRHLVRRRGQEARLRCSPMKGHSHVYWYRQLPEEGLKFMVYLQKENIIDESGMPKERFSAEFPKEGPSILRIQQVVRGDSAAYFCASSPGISYEQYFGPGTRLTVT.

The chain recombines TRBV29-1 with TRBJ1-1, with 7 bases matching TRBD1. CDR3 length: 13 amino acids. CDR1 and CDR2 (germline): SQVTM, ANQGSEA. J lost 8 bases, V lost 7 bases, and 13 bases had no gene match. This CDR3 reads CSARGVGAQEAFF. The CDR3 DNA follows: TGCAGCGCCAGGGGGGTCGGGGCTCAGGAAGCTTTCTTT. Combining the CDR3 with reference TRBV29-1 and TRBJ1-1 gives the whole variable domain SAVISQKPSRDICQRGTSLTIQCQVDSQVTMMFWYRQQPGQSLTLIATANQGSEATYESGFVIDKFPISRPNLTFSTLTVSNMSPEDSSIYLCSARGVGAQEAFFGQGTRLTVV.

This clone was seen only once. The chain couples TRBV5-4 to TRBJ1-3, with D unclear. Germline CDR1 reads SGHNT; CDR2 reads YYREEE (reference sequence). Deletions cut 10 bases from V and 4 bases from J, with 12 bases between. CDR3 length equals 12 residues. The CDR3 bases are TGTGCCTGGTGGGAGTCCGGAAACACCATATATTTT. Encoded protein: CAWWESGNTIYF.

J is TRBJ2-2 and V is TRBV19; possibly TRBD1 for D (6 bases). There are 14 residues in the CDR3. V lost 6 bases and J 1 base, leaving 9 bases between the germline ends. Germline V gene data show CDR1 as LNHDA and CDR2 as SQIVND (reference sequence). CDR3: CASRWTVNTGELFF. The CDR3 DNA follows: TGTGCCAGTAGATGGACAGTGAACACCGGGGAGCTGTTTTTT.

The chain joins TRBV9 to TRBJ2-5, with unresolved D. V lost 3 bases, J lost 0 bases, and 9 bases lay in between. Germline CDR1 and CDR2: SGDLS and YYNGEE. This CDR3 is built from 14 residues. This CDR3 reads CASSADIYQETQYF. CDR3 nucleotides: TGTGCCAGCAGCGCTGACATTTACCAAGAGACCCAGTACTTC.

The chain couples TRBV7-3 to TRBJ2-1; a possible D gene is TRBD2 (6 bases). CDR1 and CDR2 (germline): SGHTA, FQGTGA. The CDR3 contains 16 residues. V shed 2 bases and J shed 0 bases, with 11 bases lying between them. For the CDR3, the DNA is TGTGCCAGCAGCTTATTGGGGGGAACCTCCTACAATGAGCAGTTCTTC. This sequence encodes CASSLLGGTSYNEQFF.

V is TRBV2 and J is TRBJ1-1; the D gene is possibly TRBD1 (5 bases). Trimming pared 0 bases from V and 4 bases from J, leaving 15 bases between. The length of the CDR3 is 16 residues. Germline V gives CDR1 SNHLY, CDR2 FYNNEI. This chain's CDR3 is CASSEAVALQGTEAFF. As DNA, the CDR3 is TGTGCCAGCAGTGAAGCGGTGGCATTGCAGGGCACTGAAGCTTTCTTT.